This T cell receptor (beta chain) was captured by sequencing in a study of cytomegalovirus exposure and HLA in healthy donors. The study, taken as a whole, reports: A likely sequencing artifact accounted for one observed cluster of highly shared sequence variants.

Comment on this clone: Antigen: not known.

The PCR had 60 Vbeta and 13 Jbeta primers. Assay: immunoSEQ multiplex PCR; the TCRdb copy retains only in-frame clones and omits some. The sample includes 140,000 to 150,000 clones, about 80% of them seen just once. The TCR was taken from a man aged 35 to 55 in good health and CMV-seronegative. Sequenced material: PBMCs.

In DNA form, the CDR3 reads TGTGCCAGCAGCCAAGATGTAGCCCTTTCTTTCTTT. This translates into CASSQDVALSFF. The chain couples TRBV14 to TRBJ1-1; D is unresolved. V was clipped by 0 bases and J by 12 bases, with 11 bases between them. Germline values: CDR1 SGHDN, CDR2 FVKESK. The CDR3 has 12 amino acids.